This passage covers 21 T cell receptor beta chains from one sample sequenced in a study of blood T cell repertoires in COVID-19. The data were produced by immunoSEQ multiplex PCR, yet TCRdb's version contains in-frame clones alone and is incomplete. The repertoire holds about 220,000 clones, with 70% to 90% as singletons. Input material: peripheral blood. These receptors were taken from a human donor in a cohort sampled during active COVID-19.

This chain uses TRBV5-6 with TRBJ2-1, with 7 nucleotides matching TRBD1. The CDR3 has 14 residues. Germline lookup yields CDR1 SGHDT and CDR2 YYEEEE. V lost 5 bases to trimming and J lost 2 bases; unmatched junction nucleotides: 4. The CDR3: CASSWTGAYNEQFF. CDR3 nucleotides: TGTGCCAGCAGTTGGACAGGTGCCTACAATGAGCAGTTCTTC.

The chain combines TRBV2 with TRBJ1-3; no clear D gene. This CDR3 is 15 amino acids long. V was cut by 3 bases and J by 1 base, with 10 bases left in between. The germline V gene encodes CDR1 SNHLY and CDR2 FYNNEI. CDR3 residues: CASSDRTGSGNTIYF. CDR3 DNA: TGTGCCAGCAGTGATCGGACGGGGTCTGGAAACACCATATATTTT.

In this sample, this clone turned up once. V and J are TRBV14 and TRBJ2-4; TRBD1 aligns across 7 bases. V lost 3 bases, J lost 4 bases, and 6 bases stayed unmatched. The CDR3 has 15 amino acids. Per germline, CDR1 SGHDN and CDR2 FVKESK. The CDR3 DNA sequence: TGTGCCAGCAGCCACCTAGACAGGGCGAAAAACATTCAGTACTTC. This encodes CASSHLDRAKNIQYF.

The chain is built from TRBV20-1 and TRBJ2-1, with D uncertain. V was clipped by 6 bases and J by 10 bases, with 13 bases between them. Germline CDR1 is DFQATT and CDR2 is SNEGSKA (reference sequence). This CDR3 is 11 amino acids long. The CDR3 DNA is TGCAGTGCCGTAGCCTCAGACGAGCAGTTCTTC. As protein: CSAVASDEQFF.

A remark on this clone: Germline is not matched at one junction end, which may reflect a read error. V and J are TRBV7-7 and TRBJ2-2, with TRBD1 matching over 11 bases. The germline CDR1 and CDR2 sequences are SSHAT and FNYEAQ (reference sequence). The CDR3 has 16 amino acids. The CDR3 reads CASSSGQGAYGGELFF. In DNA, the CDR3 is TGTGCTAGCAGCTCTGGACAGGGGGCTTATGGCGGGGAGCTGTTTTTT.

The CDR3 here is CASSIRGSIAGHNEQFF. The CDR3 DNA sequence: TGTGCCAGTAGTATTAGGGGTTCGATAGCGGGGCACAATGAGCAGTTCTTC. J is TRBJ2-1 and V is TRBV19; 8 bases agree with TRBD2. Looked up from germline, CDR1 is LNHDA and CDR2 is SQIVND (reference sequence). CDR3 length: 17 amino acids. Unmatched junction bases numbered 12, after V lost 3 bases and J lost 5 bases.

The chain carries TRBV30 and TRBJ2-2; D gene ambiguous. Trimming took 3 bases from V and 2 from J, leaving 19 bases between them. The germline CDR1 and CDR2 sequences are GTSNPN and SVGIG (reference sequence). The CDR3 runs to 17 residues. Here the CDR3 DNA reads TGTGCCTGGAGAACGTACGTGAGACTGGCAAACACCGGGGAGCTGTTTTTT. Its translation is CAWRTYVRLANTGELFF. Full variable domain (remainder filled in from reference TRBV30 and TRBJ2-2): SQTIHQWPATLVQPVGSPLSLECTVEGTSNPNLYWYRQAAGRGLQLLFYSVGIGQISSEVPQNLSASRPQDRQFILSSKKLLLSDSGFYLCAWRTYVRLANTGELFFGEGSRLTVL.

The chain joins TRBV7-2 to TRBJ2-1; 7 nucleotides match TRBD2. The CDR3 covers 16 residues. From germline, CDR1 is SGHTA and CDR2 FQGNSA. With V trimmed by 8 bases and J by 4 bases, 14 bases remained unmatched. The CDR3 region is CASQTSPRGEYNEQFF. Here the CDR3 DNA reads TGTGCCAGCCAAACATCGCCCCGGGGGGAGTACAATGAGCAGTTCTTC.

The rearrangement uses TRBV7-2 and TRBJ1-5, with D perhaps TRBD1 (6 bases). Germline lookup yields CDR1 SGHTA and CDR2 FQGNSA. The ends were cut back, 5 bases at V and 3 bases at J, with 14 bases in the middle. The CDR3 sequence is 15 residues long. CDR3 amino acids: CASSAGQSYNQPQHF. CDR3 sequence (DNA): TGTGCCAGCAGCGCTGGACAGTCTTACAATCAGCCCCAGCATTTT.

The V and J genes are TRBV4-1 and TRBJ1-5; the match to TRBD1 covers 9 bases. Trimming removed 8 bases from V and 5 bases from J; junction bases left unmatched: 10. Germline V gene sequence: CDR1 MGHRA, CDR2 YSYEKL. This CDR3 comprises 15 residues. In nucleotides, the CDR3 is TGCGCCAGCCTCCGGGACAGGGTATCGCATCAGCCCCAGCATTTT. Translating it yields CASLRDRVSHQPQHF.

This clone was picked up one time. J is TRBJ1-6 and V is TRBV7-2; possibly TRBD1 for D (5 bases). V lost 6 bases to trimming and J lost 3 bases, with 6 bases between them. CDR1 is SGHTA and CDR2 is FQGNSA in the germline V gene. CDR3 length: 13 residues. The CDR3 DNA sequence: TGTGCCAGCAGGACAGTCTATAATTCACCCCTCCACTTT. Translation: CASRTVYNSPLHF.

This chain joins TRBV7-9 and TRBJ2-2; 12 bases are shared with TRBD1. Germline loops: CDR1 SEHNR, CDR2 FQNEAQ (reference sequence). The CDR3 covers 16 residues. V was clipped by 6 bases and J by 5 bases; unmatched bases: 7. The CDR3 DNA is TGTGCCAGCAGACCGGGACAGGGGGCTGGAACCGGGGAGCTGTTTTTT. It is translated as CASRPGQGAGTGELFF.

This clone was recorded a few times. The same CDR3 arises from other DNA sequences in this sample as well. The rearrangement links TRBV19 to TRBJ1-5, with D tentatively TRBD1 (5 bases). Trimming pared 3 bases from V and 4 bases from J, leaving 7 bases between. Germline CDR1 and CDR2: LNHDA and SQIVND (reference sequence). The CDR3 has 13 amino acids. This chain's CDR3 is CASSIGGNQPQHF. The CDR3 region has the DNA TGTGCCAGTAGTATCGGGGGGAATCAGCCCCAGCATTTT. Combining the CDR3 with reference TRBV19 and TRBJ1-5 gives the whole variable domain DGGITQSPKYLFRKEGQNVTLSCEQNLNHDAMYWYRQDPGQGLRLIYYSQIVNDFQKGDIAEGYSVSREKKESFPLTVTSAQKNPTAFYLCASSIGGNQPQHFGDGTRLSIL.

This clone has a single count. CDR3: CASSLSHSNYGYTF. Here the CDR3 DNA reads TGTGCCAGCAGCTTGTCCCACTCTAACTATGGCTACACCTTC. The rearrangement uses TRBV5-8 and TRBJ1-2; D call uncertain. The CDR3 spans 14 residues. The V and J ends lost 1 base and 0 bases respectively, with 7 bases between them. Germline V gives CDR1 SGHTS, CDR2 YDEGEE.

This clone came up a few times. The rearrangement joins TRBV5-1 to TRBJ2-2, with a possible D match to TRBD1 (5 bases). With 2 bases removed from V and 4 bases from J, the gap between germline ends came to 9 bases. The germline V gene encodes CDR1 SGHRS and CDR2 YFSETQ. The CDR3 runs to 14 residues. CDR3 nucleotide sequence: TGCGCCAGCAGCTTCGGACAAGTCACCGGGGAGCTGTTTTTT. It encodes CASSFGQVTGELFF.

This clone was found once. CDR3: CASSHSSGRANEQFF. CDR3 bases: TGTGCCAGCAGCCATTCCAGCGGGAGGGCTAATGAGCAGTTCTTC. The rearrangement links TRBV3-1 (or the pseudogene TRBV3-2) to TRBJ2-1, with TRBD2 identical over 10 bases. This CDR3 has 15 residues. Germline trimming cut 3 bases from V and 7 bases from J; bases unmatched to any gene: 6. Looked up from germline, CDR1 is LGHDT and CDR2 is YNNKEL (reference sequence).

This chain connects TRBV2 to TRBJ2-1; the match to TRBD2 covers 11 bases. The CDR3 has 16 residues. The germline V gene has CDR1 SNHLY and CDR2 FYNNEI. V was pared by 2 bases and J by 7 bases, with 7 bases of the junction left unmatched. The CDR3 nucleotides read TGTGCCAGCAGTGAAAGCGGGCGACTAGCGGGGAATGAGCAGTTCTTC. Translation: CASSESGRLAGNEQFF.

This clone was seen more than once but under ten times. The chain recombines TRBV7-2 with TRBJ2-3; D not certain. Trimming shortened V by 5 bases and J by 1 base, and 7 bases separated the two germline ends. Germline CDR1 reads SGHTA; CDR2 reads FQGNSA. The CDR3 consists of 13 residues. CDR3: CASSIQGTDTQYF. CDR3 in DNA: TGTGCCAGCAGCATTCAGGGCACAGATACGCAGTATTTT.

In its sample, this clone was seen a few times. V and J are TRBV28 and TRBJ1-2, with a tentative D call TRBD1 (6 bases). The V gene lost 4 bases and the J gene lost 0 bases, with 18 bases spanning the gap. The CDR3 runs 17 residues. Germline CDR1 MDHEN, CDR2 SYDVKM. The CDR3: CASSSTSTGESNYGYTF. In DNA form, the CDR3 reads TGTGCCAGCAGTTCGACCTCGACAGGAGAATCTAACTATGGCTACACCTTC.

V is TRBV10-2 and J is TRBJ1-2; D ambiguous. V was pared by 1 base and J by 2 bases, with 8 bases between. Germline CDR1 is WSHSY and CDR2 is SAAADI. The CDR3 is 14 amino acids. CDR3 in DNA: TGCGCCAGCAGTGAGTGGGCCGAGAACTATGGCTACACCTTC. Protein: CASSEWAENYGYTF.

The gene calls are TRBV7-2 and TRBJ2-5; D is undetermined. The CDR3 covers 12 residues. The germline gives CDR1 SGHTA, CDR2 FQGNSA. Trimming shortened V by 5 bases and J by 5 bases, and 9 bases separated the two germline ends. The CDR3: CASSPRWETQYF. The CDR3 DNA is TGTGCCAGCAGCCCCCGGTGGGAGACCCAGTACTTC.